This entry lists 16 T cell receptor beta chains sequenced from one sample in a study of T cell changes during pregnancy in multiple sclerosis. TCRdb's copy holds only in-frame clones and misses some; the assay was immunoSEQ multiplex PCR. The data show just under 65,000 clones, with 91% seen just once and 2% to 2.5% held by the top ten. This specimen was peripheral blood, taken in the third trimester of pregnancy. Receptors were obtained from a female donor in good health, enrolled as a control in a pregnancy study.

The V and J genes are TRBV7-9 and TRBJ1-1; D possibly corresponds to TRBD1 (5 bases). CDR3 length: 15 residues. Germline assignment: CDR1 SEHNR and CDR2 FQNEAQ (reference sequence). Trimming shortened V by 5 bases and J by 4 bases, and 17 bases separated the two germline ends. Here the CDR3 reads CASSADNTWGTEAFF. The CDR3 DNA reads TGTGCCAGCAGCGCGGACAACACCTGGGGCACTGAAGCTTTCTTT.

In this sample, this clone turned up a few times. The J gene is TRBJ2-2, the V gene TRBV10-1; tentatively, D is TRBD1 (6 bases). Trimming removed 6 bases from V and 6 bases from J, with 14 bases in between. Germline CDR1 and CDR2: WNHNN and SYGVQD (reference sequence). The CDR3 consists of 14 residues. The CDR3 loop reads CASSATQGSGELFF. The CDR3 bases are TGCGCCAGCAGCGCCACACAGGGTTCCGGGGAGCTGTTTTTT.

The chain recombines TRBV5-6 with TRBJ1-3; TRBD1 agrees at 10 bases. The CDR3 spans 16 residues. V lost 5 bases and J lost 1; bases outside the gene matches: 6. The germline V gene has CDR1 SGHDT and CDR2 YYEEEE. In DNA, the CDR3 is TGTGCCAGCAGTCCTGGACAGGGGGGATCTGGAAACACCATATATTTT. It codes for CASSPGQGGSGNTIYF.

The rearrangement links TRBV27 to TRBJ1-5; a weak D match, TRBD1 (5 bases). Germline V gene lookup returns CDR1 MNHEY and CDR2 SMNVEV (reference sequence). The CDR3 extends over 16 amino acids. V dropped 4 bases and J dropped 3 bases, with 16 bases sitting between them. The DNA for the CDR3 is TGTGCCAGCAGTTCTCGGGGGGGGAGCCTCAATCAGCCCCAGCATTTT. Translated: CASSSRGGSLNQPQHF.

This clone is a singleton in its sample. J is TRBJ2-7 and V is TRBV7-9; D not resolved. The CDR3 length is 12 residues. The germline CDR1 and CDR2 sequences are SEHNR and FQNEAQ (reference sequence). The V end was cut by 1 base, the J end by 7 bases, with 8 bases between. For the CDR3, the DNA is TGTGCCAGCAGCTTAGACAGCTTGGAGCAGTACTTC. It translates to CASSLDSLEQYF. Filled out from reference TRBV7-9 and TRBJ2-7, the complete variable domain reads DTGVSQNPRHKITKRGQNVTFRCDPISEHNRLYWYRQTLGQGPEFLTYFQNEAQLEKSRLLSDRFSAERPKGSFSTLEIQRTEQGDSAMYLCASSLDSLEQYFGPGTRLTVT.

V usage is TRBV28 and J usage is TRBJ2-1; no definite D call. CDR3 length equals 11 residues. V lost 8 bases and J lost 7, with 9 bases in between. Germline V lookup: CDR1 MDHEN, CDR2 SYDVKM. The CDR3: CASRLWNEQFF. CDR3 nucleotides: TGTGCCAGCCGCCTATGGAATGAGCAGTTCTTC.

The gene calls are TRBV7-8 and TRBJ2-4; 12 nucleotides agree with TRBD2. CDR3 length: 16 residues. Per germline, CDR1 SGHVS and CDR2 FQNEAQ. Losses at the gene ends were 5 bases for V and 5 bases for J; bases not matched to a gene: 7. The CDR3 DNA is TGTGCCAGCAGCCCTAAACGACTAGCGGGGGAAAACATTCAGTACTTC. It is translated as CASSPKRLAGENIQYF.

The chain is built from TRBV7-9 and TRBJ1-2, with TRBD1 as a possible D gene (6 bases). This CDR3 is 14 amino acids long. The V gene's germline CDR1 is SEHNR and CDR2 FQNEAQ (reference sequence). The V end lost 1 base, the J end lost 7 bases, and 13 bases lay between the germline ends. The CDR3 nucleotides are TGTGCCAGCAGCTTAGGTTGGGGGCAAAGTGGCTACACCTTC. Translation gives CASSLGWGQSGYTF.

This rearrangement joins TRBV27 to TRBJ1-4; D ambiguous. The V end was cut by 8 bases, the J end by 8 bases, with 15 bases between. Germline V CDR1 and CDR2: MNHEY, SMNVEV (reference sequence). This CDR3 spans 13 amino acids. The CDR3 protein is CASRGWVNEKLFF. The CDR3 DNA sequence: TGTGCCAGCCGCGGATGGGTGAACGAAAAACTGTTTTTT.

V usage is TRBV11-2 and J usage is TRBJ1-3; 10 bases map to TRBD1. In germline, CDR1 is SGHAT, CDR2 FQNNGV. This CDR3 comprises 16 residues. J gave up 4 bases and V 1 base, and 4 bases lay outside the gene matches. The CDR3 DNA follows: TGTGCCAGCAGCTTAGCGACAGGGGGCTTAGGAAACACCATATATTTT. Protein sequence: CASSLATGGLGNTIYF.

The CDR3, as DNA: TGTGCCAGCAGTTACACAGTTAATAATGAAAAACTGTTTTTT. This codes for CASSYTVNNEKLFF. The genes are TRBV6-6 and TRBJ1-4; D call uncertain. The CDR3 loop spans 14 amino acids. Trimming removed 2 bases from V and 4 bases from J, with 8 bases in between. Per the germline V gene, CDR1 is MNHNY and CDR2 is SVGAGI (reference sequence).

This sequence joins TRBV27 and TRBJ2-5; 8 nucleotides match TRBD2. V trimming: 5 bases; J trimming: 4 bases; junction bases outside the gene matches: 12. CDR3 length: 16 residues. Germline V lookup: CDR1 MNHEY, CDR2 SMNVEV (reference sequence). The CDR3 sequence: CASSLRFSGKRETQYF. The CDR3, as DNA: TGTGCCAGCAGTCTTCGCTTTAGCGGGAAACGAGAGACCCAGTACTTC.

The chain joins TRBV6-6 to TRBJ2-1, with 8 bases identical to TRBD2. Germline-derived CDR1 and CDR2 are MNHNY and SVGAGI (reference sequence). The CDR3 runs 13 residues. Unmatched junction bases numbered 4, after V lost 6 bases and J lost 6 bases. The CDR3 nucleotides are TGTGCCAGCAGCCGCGGGACTAGCAATGAGCAGTTCTTC. The encoded protein is CASSRGTSNEQFF.

The CDR3 is CASSETKRAFF. The CDR3 nucleotides read TGTGCCAGCAGCGAGACTAAGCGGGCTTTCTTT. This chain uses TRBV21-1 with TRBJ1-1. TRBV21-1 is flagged as a pseudogene. The CDR3 covers 11 residues.

The CDR3: CASSPGQGVKSNQPQHF. Here the CDR3 DNA reads TGTGCCAGCAGCCCGGGACAGGGGGTGAAAAGCAATCAGCCCCAGCATTTT. The chain couples TRBV27 to TRBJ1-5; 11 nucleotides match TRBD1. The CDR3 has 17 residues. Germline trimming cut 6 bases from V and 1 base from J; bases unmatched to any gene: 8. Looked up from germline, CDR1 is MNHEY and CDR2 is SMNVEV (reference sequence).

This chain connects TRBV6-5 to TRBJ1-1; weak D call: TRBD1 (6 bases). Per germline, CDR1 MNHEY and CDR2 SVGAGI. Trimming left V 1 base short and J 3 bases short, with 15 bases between. This CDR3 has 16 amino acids. CDR3 sequence reads: CASSYWGSGGDTEAFF. The CDR3 nucleotides are TGTGCCAGCAGTTACTGGGGGTCGGGGGGCGACACTGAAGCTTTCTTT.